The rows below give T cell receptor beta chains drawn from one sample of a study of T cell responses to AZD1222 COVID-19 vaccine. Measured with immunoSEQ multiplex PCR; TCRdb has only the in-frame clones, and not every one. The sample has 100,000 or so clones, about 89% seen once; the top ten hold over 15%. The sequencing here drew on peripheral blood, taken on day 0 of AZD1222 vaccination. These receptors originate from an adult in good health. The CDR3 runs from the conserved cysteine through the conserved F or W. A D gene is named only where the DNA matches it firmly. Clone size is shown for a subset of rows, as once, few, many or a class of expanded clone.

J,V,size,length,D,DNA,CDR3
TRBJ1-2,TRBV5-1,.,16,TRBD1,TGCGCCAGCAGCTTGGGGGAAAGCAGGGGGCTCTATGGCTACACCTTC,CASSLGESRGLYGYTF
TRBJ1-1,TRBV2,once,13,TRBD1,TGTGCCAGCAGGGAGACAGGGCCGGCTGAAGCTTTCTTT,CASRETGPAEAFF
TRBJ2-2,TRBV12-3/TRBV12-4,.,13,.,TGTGCCAGCAGTTTGTTGTTCACCGGGGAGCTGTTTTTT,CASSLLFTGELFF
TRBJ2-2,TRBV5-1,.,13,.,TGCGCCAGCAGCCCCCCCAACACCGGGGAGCTGTTTTTT,CASSPPNTGELFF
TRBJ1-1,TRBV27,.,14,.,TGTGCCAGCAGTTTCTCTTGGCGCAGCACTGAAGCTTTCTTT,CASSFSWRSTEAFF
TRBJ2-7,TRBV28,.,15,.,TGTGCCAGCAGTCCTCACCATACAGGTTCCTACGAGCAGTACTTC,CASSPHHTGSYEQYF
TRBJ2-5,TRBV6-5,.,14,.,TGTGCCAGCAGTAACAGGGGAGGTCAAGAGACCCAGTACTTC,CASSNRGGQETQYF
TRBJ1-1,TRBV28,.,14,TRBD1,TGTGCCAGCACTTCAGGGGGCAAAATCACTGAAGCTTTCTTT,CASTSGGKITEAFF
TRBJ2-7,TRBV10-1,.,19,TRBD1,TGCGCCAGCAGTGAGCCACCCACTCTCCGGGACAGGGTGCGGTACGAGCAGTACTTC,CASSEPPTLRDRVRYEQYF
TRBJ1-3,TRBV5-1,once,14,.,TGCGCCAGCAGGGAAGCGTCGGGTGGAAACACCATATATTTT,CASREASGGNTIYF
TRBJ1-1,TRBV10-3,.,16,.,TGTGCCATCAGTGAGTCGGAAGGCAGCTCGAACACTGAAGCTTTCTTT,CAISESEGSSNTEAFF
TRBJ1-5,TRBV19,.,14,.,TGTGCCAGTAGGCAGGGGTACCCCTATCAGCCCCAGCATTTT,CASRQGYPYQPQHF
TRBJ2-3,TRBV2,.,13,.,TGTGCCAGCAGTGAAGGGTTTACAGATACGCAGTATTTT,CASSEGFTDTQYF
TRBJ2-7,TRBV5-8,.,11,.,TGTGCCAGCAGCTTGGAATACGAGCAGTACTTC,CASSLEYEQYF
TRBJ1-1,TRBV10-3,.,15,.,TGTGCCATCAGCGAGTTCAGGTCAGCTAGCCATGAAGCTTTCTTT,CAISEFRSASHEAFF
TRBJ1-5,TRBV19,.,15,.,TGTGCCAGTAGCCCGGACTCTTATGGCAATCAGCCCCAGCATTTT,CASSPDSYGNQPQHF
TRBJ1-2,TRBV5-1,.,14,TRBD1,TGCGCCAGCACCCCGGGACAGAGGTTATATGGCTACACCTTC,CASTPGQRLYGYTF
TRBJ2-2,TRBV25-1,.,15,TRBD2,TGTGCCAGCACTGCGGGAGGGGACCACACCGGGGAGCTGTTTTTT,CASTAGGDHTGELFF
TRBJ2-7,TRBV3-1/TRBV3-2,.,15,TRBD2,TGTGCCAGCAGCCGACGACTAGCGGGGTTTGGCGAGCAGTACTTC,CASSRRLAGFGEQYF
TRBJ1-1,TRBV19,.,15,.,TGTGCCAGTAGTATAGATCATTGGACCAGCACTGAAGCTTTCTTT,CASSIDHWTSTEAFF
TRBJ2-1,TRBV28,once,11,.,TGTGCCAGCAGGGGGGACAATGAGCAGTTCTTC,CASRGDNEQFF
TRBJ1-4,TRBV19,.,17,.,TGTGCCAGTACCACCTCCGGTTCGACGAAAACTAATGAAAAACTGTTTTTT,CASTTSGSTKTNEKLFF